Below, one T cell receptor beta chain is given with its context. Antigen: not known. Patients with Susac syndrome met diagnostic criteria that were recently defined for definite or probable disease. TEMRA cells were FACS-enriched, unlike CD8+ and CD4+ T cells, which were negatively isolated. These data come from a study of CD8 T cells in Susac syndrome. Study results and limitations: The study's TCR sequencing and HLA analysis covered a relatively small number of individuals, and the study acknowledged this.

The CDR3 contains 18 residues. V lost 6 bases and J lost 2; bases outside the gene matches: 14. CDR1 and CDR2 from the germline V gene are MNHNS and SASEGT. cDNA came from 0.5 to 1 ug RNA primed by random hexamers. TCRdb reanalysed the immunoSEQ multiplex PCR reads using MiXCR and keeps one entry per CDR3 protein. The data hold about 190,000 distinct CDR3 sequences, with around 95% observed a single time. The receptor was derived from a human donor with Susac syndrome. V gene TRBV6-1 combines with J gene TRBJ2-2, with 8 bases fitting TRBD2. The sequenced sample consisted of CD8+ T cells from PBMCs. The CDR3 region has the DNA TGTGCCAGCAGCCCCTTGGGCGGCGGGAGGCTCAACACCGGGGAGCTGTTTTTT. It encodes CASSPLGGGRLNTGELFF.